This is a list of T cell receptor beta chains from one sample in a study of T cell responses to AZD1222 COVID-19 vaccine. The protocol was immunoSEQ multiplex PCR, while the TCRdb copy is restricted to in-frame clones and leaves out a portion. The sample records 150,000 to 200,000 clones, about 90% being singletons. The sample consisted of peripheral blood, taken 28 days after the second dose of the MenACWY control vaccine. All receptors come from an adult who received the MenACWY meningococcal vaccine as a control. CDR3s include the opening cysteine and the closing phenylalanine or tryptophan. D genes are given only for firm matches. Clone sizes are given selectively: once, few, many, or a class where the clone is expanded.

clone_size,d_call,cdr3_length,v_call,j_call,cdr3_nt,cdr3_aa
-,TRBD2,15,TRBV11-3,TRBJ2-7,TGTGCCAGCAGCTTAGGGGGAGGGGACTTTAACGAGCAGTACTTC,CASSLGGGDFNEQYF
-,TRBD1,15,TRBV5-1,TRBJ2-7,TGCGCCAGCAGCTTGGAGCCAGGGGGACCCTACGAGCAGTACTTC,CASSLEPGGPYEQYF
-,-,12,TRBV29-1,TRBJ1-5,TGCAGCGTTGGGGGTAGCAATCAGCCCCAGCATTTT,CSVGGSNQPQHF
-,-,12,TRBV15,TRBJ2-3,TGTGCCACCGGGCAGGACACAGATACGCAGTATTTT,CATGQDTDTQYF
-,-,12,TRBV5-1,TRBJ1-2,TGCGCCAGCAGCTTGGGAGGATATGGCTACACCTTC,CASSLGGYGYTF
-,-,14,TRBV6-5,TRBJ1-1,TGTGCCAGCAGTTTCAAACAGGGAGGCACTGAAGCTTTCTTT,CASSFKQGGTEAFF
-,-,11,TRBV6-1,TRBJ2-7,TGTGCCAGCAGTGACTACTACGAGCAGTACTTC,CASSDYYEQYF
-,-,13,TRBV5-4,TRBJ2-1,TGTGCCAGCAGCTTGGTTTCGGGAGAAGAGCAGTTCTTC,CASSLVSGEEQFF
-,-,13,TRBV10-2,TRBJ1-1,TGCGCCAGCAGCGGGAGTATGAACACTGAAGCTTTCTTT,CASSGSMNTEAFF
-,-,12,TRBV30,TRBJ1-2,TGTGCCTGGAGTCACGGGCGTTTCGACTACACCTTC,CAWSHGRFDYTF
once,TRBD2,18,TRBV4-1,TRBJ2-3,TGCGCCAGCAGACCACCAGGAGCGGGAGGCGGAGGGACAGATACGCAGTATTTT,CASRPPGAGGGGTDTQYF
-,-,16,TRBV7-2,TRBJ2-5,TGTGCCAGCAGCTTATACAACTCAGGGGGGAGAGAGACCCAGTACTTC,CASSLYNSGGRETQYF
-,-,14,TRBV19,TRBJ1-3,TGTGCCACGCGAGGAAGAGGTCGCGGAAACACCATATATTTT,CATRGRGRGNTIYF
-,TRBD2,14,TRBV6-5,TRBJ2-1,TGTGCCAGCACCGCGGGGGGCTCCTACAATGAGCAGTTCTTC,CASTAGGSYNEQFF
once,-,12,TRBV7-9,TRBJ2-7,TGTGCCAGCAGCCAATTGGGAATAGAGCAGTACTTC,CASSQLGIEQYF
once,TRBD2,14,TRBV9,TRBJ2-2,TGTGCCAGCGCCCCTAGCGGGTTCCCCGGGGAGCTGTTTTTT,CASAPSGFPGELFF
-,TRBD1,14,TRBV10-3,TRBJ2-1,TGTGCCATCAGCCCGGGACAGGGCCACAATGAGCAGTTCTTC,CAISPGQGHNEQFF
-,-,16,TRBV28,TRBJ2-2,TGTGCCAGCAGTTTAATGGGGGGGCAAAGTGGCGGGGAGCTGTTTTTT,CASSLMGGQSGGELFF
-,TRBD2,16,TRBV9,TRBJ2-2,TGTGCCAGCAGCCCCCGGACTAGCGTGTCCACCGGGGAGCTGTTTTTT,CASSPRTSVSTGELFF
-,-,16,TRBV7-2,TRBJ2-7,TGTGCCTCCCGCAGGCCCGGAATAGCGGCCGGAGGTGAGCAGTACTTC,CASRRPGIAAGGEQYF
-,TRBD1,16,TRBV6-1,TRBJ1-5,TGTGCCAGCAGTGAAACCCAGGGACAGGGGGCTCAGCCCCAGCATTTT,CASSETQGQGAQPQHF
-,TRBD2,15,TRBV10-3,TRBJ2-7,TGTGCCATCAGCCCCACTTCGGGAGGCTCCTACGAGCAGTACTTC,CAISPTSGGSYEQYF
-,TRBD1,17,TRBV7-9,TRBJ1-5,TGTGCCAGCAGCTTAGCGACAGGGGGGAGTAGCAATCAGCCCCAGCATTTT,CASSLATGGSSNQPQHF
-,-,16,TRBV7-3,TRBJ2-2,TGTGCCAGCAGCTTTTATATCAGGGGGAACACCGGGGAGCTGTTTTTT,CASSFYIRGNTGELFF
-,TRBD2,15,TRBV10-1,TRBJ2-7,TGCGCCAGCAGTGAGTCGACTAGCGGGAGGTACGAGCAGTACTTC,CASSESTSGRYEQYF
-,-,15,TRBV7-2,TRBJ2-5,TGTGCCAGCAGCTTAACACCGCTCAGTGTGGAGACCCAGTACTTC,CASSLTPLSVETQYF
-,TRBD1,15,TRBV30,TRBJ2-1,TGTGCCCTTTTATTGCGACAGGGGGCGTCCAATGAGCAGTTCTTC,CALLLRQGASNEQFF
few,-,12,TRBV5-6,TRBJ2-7,TGTGCCAGCAGCTTGGACAGGGACGAGCAGTACTTC,CASSLDRDEQYF
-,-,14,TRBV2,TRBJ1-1,TGTGCCAGCAGTAGGGGAGAGTGGGACACTGAAGCTTTCTTT,CASSRGEWDTEAFF
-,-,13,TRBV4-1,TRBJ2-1,TGCGCCAGCAGCCAAGTCCCTTTCGGTGAGCAGTTCTTC,CASSQVPFGEQFF
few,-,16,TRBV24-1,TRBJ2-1,TGTGCCACCAGTGATTATAGCGATAGCTCCTACAATGAGCAGTTCTTC,CATSDYSDSSYNEQFF
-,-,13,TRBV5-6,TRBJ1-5,TGTGCCAGCAGCTTGATCGCAGGGGAGACCCAGCATTTT,CASSLIAGETQHF
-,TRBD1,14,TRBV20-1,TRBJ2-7,TGCAGTGCTAGTTCCGGGACAGATTCCTACGAGCAGTACTTC,CSASSGTDSYEQYF
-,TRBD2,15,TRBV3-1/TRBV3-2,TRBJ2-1,TGTGCCAGCAGCCCGGGACTAGCGGGGCGGAGGGAGCAGTTCTTC,CASSPGLAGRREQFF
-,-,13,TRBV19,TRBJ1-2,TGTGCCAGTAGTATACAGGACAACTATGGCTACACCTTC,CASSIQDNYGYTF
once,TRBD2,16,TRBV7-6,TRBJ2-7,TGTGCCAGCAGCTCAAGACTAGCGGGAGGGTCCTACGAGCAGTACTTC,CASSSRLAGGSYEQYF
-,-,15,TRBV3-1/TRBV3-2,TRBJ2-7,TGTGCCAGCAGCCCAACGCTGACAGGTCTCTACGAGCAGTACTTC,CASSPTLTGLYEQYF
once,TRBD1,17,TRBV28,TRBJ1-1,TGTGCCAGCAGTTTTCCCCCACAGGGGAGCCTGGGAACTGAAGCTTTCTTT,CASSFPPQGSLGTEAFF
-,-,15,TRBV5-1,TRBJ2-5,TGCGCCAGCAGCTTGGCTGGGGACGAAGAAGAGACCCAGTACTTC,CASSLAGDEEETQYF
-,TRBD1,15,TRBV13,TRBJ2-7,TGTGCCAGCAGCCGACCGGACAGGGGGCGTGACGGGCAGTACTTC,CASSRPDRGRDGQYF
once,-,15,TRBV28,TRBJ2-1,TGTGCCAGCACGAGGAGGCTAGGGTCCTACAATGAGCAGTTCTTC,CASTRRLGSYNEQFF
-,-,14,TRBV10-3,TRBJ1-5,TGTGCCATCAGTGAGGGTCAGGGTGGTGAGCCCCAGCATTTT,CAISEGQGGEPQHF
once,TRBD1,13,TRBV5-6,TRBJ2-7,TGTGCCAGCAGTAGGGACAGGGGGATCGAGCAGTACTTC,CASSRDRGIEQYF
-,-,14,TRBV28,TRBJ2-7,TGTGCCAGCAGTTGGTCGACAGACGGTCTCGAGCAGTACTTC,CASSWSTDGLEQYF
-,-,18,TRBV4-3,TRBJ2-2,TGCGCCAGCAGCCAAGGACACCCCGGAGGGGCTAACACCGGGGAGCTGTTTTTT,CASSQGHPGGANTGELFF
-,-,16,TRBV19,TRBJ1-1,TGTGCCAGTAAGCACCTTAAACTGGAAGGGACCACTGAAGCTTTCTTT,CASKHLKLEGTTEAFF
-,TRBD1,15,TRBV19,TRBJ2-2,TGTGCCAGTAGTAAGGGACAGGGAATCGCCGGGGAGCTGTTTTTT,CASSKGQGIAGELFF
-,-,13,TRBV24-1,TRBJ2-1,TGTGCCACCAATGCTGGGGGGCGCAATGAGCAGTTCTTC,CATNAGGRNEQFF
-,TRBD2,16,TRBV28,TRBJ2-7,TGTGCCAGCAGTCGGATCCGCGGGACTACTTCCTACGAGCAGTACTTC,CASSRIRGTTSYEQYF